This T cell receptor (beta chain) was sequenced in a study of blood T cells in healthy people across ages (dated by TCRdb to 2014 to 2015). For context, the study as a whole: In model experiments, roughly one uniquely barcoded TCR beta cDNA molecule per two T cells was captured by template switching. Age-related changes in TCR beta repertoire diversity were measured in the study by deep sequencing normalized with unique cDNA molecular identifiers. The donors were split into four age groups: young (average approximately 16 years), middle-aged (around 37), aged (roughly 65) and long-lived (82). To avoid experimental bias, donors of different ages were spread randomly across the sequencing lanes. For two donors (one aged 18 to 29 and one aged 80 or older), the study analyzed two additional independent replicas of 1 million unique cDNA reads from the same blood draw. Overall study results and their limits: As age increased, observed TCR beta diversity per million T cells dropped in a roughly linear way, and a significant reduction was already evident by age 40. Compared with the aged group, more naive CD4+ T cells, fewer expanded clones and increased TCR diversity were shown by the long-lived group, suggesting age selection. Donor CMV infection status was unknown, potentially confounding age-related changes in expanded clonotypes. Conclusive comparison of naive and antigen-experienced compartments was prevented by the profiling of bulk unsorted PBMCs. A strong correlation was found between observed TCR beta diversity and the percentage of naive T cells measured by flow cytometry. Estimates of total diversity from one million sequenced T cells were regarded as lower bounds and underestimates.

The protocol used for the library was 5' RACE. This sample was sequenced with an Illumina HiSeq 2500. A second PCR of roughly 6 to 11 cycles was performed with a sample-barcoded 5' primer and a J-beta primer mix. Each TCR beta cDNA molecule received a unique molecular identifier from a template-switch 5' adaptor carrying 12 random nucleotides. At least 3 million CDR3-containing paired-end reads were obtained from each sample. First-strand cDNA was synthesized from all RNA with the Mint cDNA synthesis kit, primed by a TRBC-specific oligonucleotide. After uracil-DNA glycosylase treatment, a first 18-cycle PCR used universal primers M1SS and BC2_uni_R on all cDNA. The paper's data handling went like this. Each sample was normalized by randomly selecting 1 million high-quality reads, each carrying a distinct molecular identifier. Reads with shared molecular identifiers were discarded instead of being binned into consensus sequences. MiTCR, set to a Q25 quality threshold and the strictest error-elimination algorithm, was used for CDR3 identification, clonotype clustering and error correction. Lower-bound total TCR beta diversity was estimated with a nonparametric unseen species model using Euler transformation. TCRdb reprocessed the public reads (quality trimming at Q25 with fastp, clone calling with MiXCR) and kept in-frame beta chains. Entries are consolidated by CDR3 protein sequence, retaining the most common genes and DNA. TCRdb's processing, not the study's, gives the V and J calls here. The sample records around 1,700,000 distinct CDR3 sequences, roughly 27% of which are singletons. Clones ranked in the top ten supply about 8% of the sample.

Worth noting for this clonotype: Its antigen remains unidentified. Per-base qualities were not stored, and no clone one base away is much larger.

The donors were some 36 Caucasian individuals from Russia, aged roughly 6 to 100 years, who were systemically healthy. Each donor gave around 9.9 milliliters of peripheral blood, collected into EDTA-treated Vacutainer tubes. Ficoll-Paque density-gradient centrifugation was used to isolate PBMCs, with at least 6 million per sample. Trizol reagent was used to extract total RNA from PBMCs, with at least 6 micrograms per sample. Naive CD45RAhigh/CD27high T cell percentages were measured by flow cytometry on a PBMC aliquot from every donor. The specimen sequenced was blood. The receptor was derived from a woman in her twenties or thirties in good health.

This receptor carries the CDR3 CASSPPRGPNNEQFF. DNA sequence: TGTGCCAGCTCACCGCCCAGGGGGCCCAACAATGAGCAGTTCTTC. The sequence links TRBV18 to TRBJ2-1, and TRBD1 matches 8 of the central bases. Measured from the cysteine to the phenylalanine, the CDR3 is 15 residues long. Solely the CDR3 DNA is kept, with 45 bases framed from the first base. V trim: 3 bases; J trim: 5 bases; unmatched bases: 6. Based on the germline V gene, the CDR1 and CDR2 sequences are KGHSH and LQKENI.